This T cell receptor (beta chain) was captured by sequencing in a study of shared clonotypes between healthy human individuals. The data were produced by immunoSEQ multiplex PCR, yet TCRdb's version contains in-frame clones alone and is incomplete. The table includes around 2,000,000 clones, roughly 94% detected once. J was trimmed by 4 bases and V by 4 bases; bases with no gene match: 3. This CDR3 is 14 amino acids long. Germline V gives CDR1 MNHNS, CDR2 SASEGT. About this clone: The antigen is not known. Within the sample, other DNA sequences also encode this same CDR3.

As defined, naive CD8 cells were CD45RO-negative and positively selected for CCR7, with terminally differentiated effector memory CD45RA+ cells excluded. Broader study findings: Non-shared clonotypes were found to have lower generation probabilities than the clonotypes that were shared by all four of the sorted-subset donors. Genetic and exposure-history diversity was limited by the small donor number.

The sample taken for sequencing was naive CD8+ T cells sorted from blood. The V call is TRBV6-1, the J call TRBJ1-4; 7 bases line up with TRBD1. The origin of this receptor is a man between 18 and 29 years old in good health. CDR3 protein: CASSATGINEKLFF. CDR3 sequence (DNA): TGTGCCAGCAGTGCGACAGGGATTAATGAAAAACTGTTTTTT.